This T cell receptor beta chain was captured by sequencing in a study of T cells in Graves' hyperthyroidism and ophthalmopathy. The V gene's germline CDR1 is KGHDR and CDR2 SFDVKD. Ends included, the CDR3 has 10 residues. Concerning this clonotype: Its antigen remains unidentified. The conserved phenylalanine or tryptophan is not found at the CDR3 terminus, so this likely reflects a read error. It is unclear where the CDR3 begins or ends on the DNA, so no DNA is shown, and the CDR3 is as TCRdb lists it.

General study results and limits: Most clonotypes expanded in the thyroid (above 0.001) were also present in blood.

Regions amplified from RNA transcripts were the TCR beta CDR3 regions. The HTBI primer set drove a first-round RT-PCR of the TCR CDR3. TCRdb analysed the multiplex PCR reads with MiXCR anew, one entry per CDR3 protein. Altogether more than 45,000 distinct CDR3 sequences are present, around half being singletons, with the ten largest covering 9.5% to 15%. This clonotype was sampled from a young woman with Graves' ophthalmopathy. The chain joins TRBV24-1 to TRBJ2-7; TRBD1 is the table's D call, not checked against the DNA. Source material: blood. CDR3 region: CATSDPMRGA.